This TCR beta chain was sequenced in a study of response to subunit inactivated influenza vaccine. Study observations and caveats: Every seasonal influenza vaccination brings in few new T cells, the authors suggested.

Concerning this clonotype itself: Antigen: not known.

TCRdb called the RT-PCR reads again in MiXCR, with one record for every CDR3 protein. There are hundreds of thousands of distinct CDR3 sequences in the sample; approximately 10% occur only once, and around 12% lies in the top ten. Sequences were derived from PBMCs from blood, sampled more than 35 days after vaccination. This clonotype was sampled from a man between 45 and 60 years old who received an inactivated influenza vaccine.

CDR3 sequence (DNA): TGTGCCAGCAGCTTGGGACTTCTATACGAGCAGTACTTC. Its translation is CASSLGLLYEQYF. This chain connects TRBV5-6 to TRBJ2-7; D is unclear. CDR1 and CDR2 (germline): SGHDT, YYEEEE. Trimming cost V 0 bases and J 4 bases, with 8 bases left between them. The length of the CDR3 is 13 residues.